This T cell receptor beta chain was sequenced during a study of cytomegalovirus exposure and HLA in healthy donors. Regarding the study as a whole: Later, an analysis showed that TCR beta chains associated with HLA were more clonally expanded than others that were equally common. Later analysis placed DRB1 highest and HLA-C lowest in TCR association rates, which differed by HLA locus.

A word on this clone: Its antigen is unidentified.

The CDR3 has 18 amino acids. With 2 bases clipped from V and 1 base from J, the junction kept 11 bases outside the gene matches. Germline CDR1 and CDR2: GTSNPN and SVGIG (reference sequence). The PCR employed 60 Vbeta primers together with 13 Jbeta primers. Authors' methods: The count from a later analysis was about 80 million unique TCR beta chains, some 9.9 million of them shared. Assay used: immunoSEQ multiplex PCR; TCRdb lists only in-frame clones, some missing. That table furnishes V, J and clone size, whereas the DNA furnished D and trimming. This sample has more than 150,000 clones, with 76% found just once.

This rearrangement joins TRBV30 to TRBJ2-1; 10 bases line up with TRBD2. The receptor comes from a man aged 18 to 35 in good health and CMV-seronegative. Sequenced material: PBMCs. The CDR3 nucleotides read TGTGCCTGGAGTAGGGGACTAGCGACAATCGAATCCTACAATGAGCAGTTCTTC. Translated, it gives CAWSRGLATIESYNEQFF.